This T cell receptor beta chain was captured in a study of beta chain features in type 1 diabetes. The germline CDR1 and CDR2 sequences are KGHSH and LQKENI. Trimming took 5 bases from V and 0 from J; bases not matched to a gene: 3. CDR3 size: 15 residues. Sequenced material consisted of expressed TCRB transcripts (all of the isolated RNA was reverse transcribed). Samples of naive, central memory and regulatory T cells yielded a mean of approximately 3.7 million reads. The data were produced by immunoSEQ multiplex PCR, yet TCRdb's version contains in-frame clones alone and is incomplete. This table has tens of thousands of clones, approximately 59% appearing once.

Sequencing was carried out using Tregs from blood. V is TRBV18 and J is TRBJ2-1, with 8 bases identical to TRBD1. The source of this sequence is a woman aged 18-29 years in good health. The CDR3 DNA follows: TGTGCCAGCTCAGGTGGGACAGGCTCCTACAATGAGCAGTTCTTC. Amino acids: CASSGGTGSYNEQFF.